The T cell receptor beta chain under discussion was sequenced for a study of metastatic and nonmetastatic thyroid tumors. Study-wide background: Repertoires from blood and tumor or nodule tissue of malignant and benign thyroid patients were compared. The study, taken as a whole, reports: Relative to benign nodules, malignant thyroid tumors were reportedly characterized by significantly elevated TCR beta diversity in blood and tumor.

This clone has at least ten counts. What it binds is unknown. Every patient was untreated before thyroid surgery. As handled by the study authors: Between-group CDR3 differences, defined by clinicopathological status, yielded a distant-metastasis classifier for papillary thyroid cancer. TCRdb re-processed the PCR reads through MiXCR. The V and J calls, along with clone size, are taken from TCRdb and not from the paper's own processing. This table holds 15,000 to 20,000 clones, roughly 23% found once. This sequence was found in a female donor with papillary thyroid cancer or a benign thyroid nodule (not recorded which). Some clones in this sample may be carry-over from other donors' samples. Sequenced sample: tumor tissue.

The CDR3 is CASSIDRGGYTF. DNA of the CDR3: TGTGCCAGTAGTATAGATAGAGGCGGCTACACCTTC. The gene calls are TRBV19 and TRBJ1-2; no clear D. The CDR3 length is 12 residues. Trimming removed 0 bases at V and 8 bases at J, with 7 bases between. Germline V CDR1 and CDR2: LNHDA, SQIVND (reference sequence).